This TCR beta chain is drawn from a study of blood T cell repertoires in COVID-19. Study information: COVID-19 samples, acute and convalescent, were from the United States, Italy and Spain. PBMCs, B-cell-depleted T cells, or T cells provided the cDNA or gDNA that made up the material.

In the authors' methods: The authors estimated nucleated cell counts from reference gene primer amplification. Sequencing used immunoSEQ multiplex PCR; TCRdb keeps in-frame clones, though not all of them. The V and J calls and the clone size are those of that table, but D and trimming were determined from the DNA. The table has 200,000 to 300,000 clones, roughly 87% seen once. The CDR3 has 17 residues. Between the trimmed V and J ends, which lost 4 bases and 0 bases, there was a span of 17 bases. Looked up from germline, CDR1 is SGHRS and CDR2 is YFSETQ. V and J are TRBV5-1 and TRBJ1-3, with D possibly being TRBD1 (6 bases). Sequencing input: peripheral blood. The receptor was derived from a human donor in a cohort sampled during active COVID-19. The CDR3 bases are TGCGCCAGCAGCCCGGAACCCACAGGGCACTCTGGAAACACCATATATTTT. This gives the protein CASSPEPTGHSGNTIYF.